The next 20 T cell receptor beta chains were all read from a single sample in a study of cytomegalovirus exposure and HLA in healthy donors. Primers: 60 Vbeta forward and 13 Jbeta reverse. Profiling relied on immunoSEQ multiplex PCR, and the TCRdb table lists in-frame clones only, not all of them. The sample yields approximately 190,000 clones, over 65% seen once. The specimen sequenced was PBMCs. These receptors all come from a woman aged 50 to 60 in good health and CMV-seropositive.

J is TRBJ2-3 and V is TRBV9; 9 bases agree with TRBD1. After removal of 2 bases from V and 1 base from J, the junction contained 2 bases not matched to a gene. This CDR3 contains 15 residues. CDR1 SGDLS and CDR2 YYNGEE come from the germline V gene. CDR3 residues: CASSVRTGGTDTQYF. The CDR3 DNA reads TGTGCCAGCAGCGTCCGGACAGGGGGCACAGATACGCAGTATTTT.

This sequence joins TRBV6-5 and TRBJ2-5, with D unclear. The J call is doubtful: the DNA matches TRBJ2-7 better. The CDR3 length is 12 residues. In germline, CDR1 is MNHEY, CDR2 SVGAGI. The CDR3 loop is CASSRTDREQYF. The CDR3 DNA sequence: TGTGCCAGCAGTCGAACAGACCGCGAGCAGTACTTC.

The chain couples TRBV2 to TRBJ2-7, with D possibly being TRBD2 (5 bases). V was trimmed by 7 bases and J by 2 bases, leaving 12 bases between them. The CDR3 loop spans 13 amino acids. Germline CDR1 reads SNHLY; CDR2 reads FYNNEI. The CDR3 DNA reads TGTGCCAGCACAATAGCGAAAACCTACGAGCAGTACTTC. This sequence encodes CASTIAKTYEQYF.

The chain has TRBV9 and TRBJ2-2; 7 positions agree with TRBD1. Per germline, CDR1 SGDLS and CDR2 YYNGEE. The CDR3 contains 14 residues. After removal of 4 bases from V and 4 bases from J, the junction contained 4 bases not matched to a gene. The CDR3 protein is CASSPPGGTGELFF. In DNA, the CDR3 is TGTGCCAGCAGCCCCCCAGGGGGCACCGGGGAGCTGTTTTTT. The full variable domain, with the rest looked up from reference TRBV9 and TRBJ2-2, is DSGVTQTPKHLITATGQRVTLRCSPRSGDLSVYWYQQSLDQGLQFLIQYYNGEERAKGNILERFSAQQFPDLHSELNLSSLELGDSALYFCASSPPGGTGELFFGEGSRLTVL.

The J gene is TRBJ2-7, the V gene TRBV7-9; 8 bases agree with TRBD1. The V gene's germline CDR1 is SEHNR and CDR2 FQNEAQ (reference sequence). This CDR3 is built from 15 residues. V was clipped by 1 base and J by 4 bases; unmatched bases: 6. Here the CDR3 reads CASSLDGQGAYEQYF. CDR3 DNA: TGTGCCAGCAGCTTAGACGGGCAGGGGGCATACGAGCAGTACTTC.

The chain joins TRBV7-9 to TRBJ2-2; TRBD2 is a possible D gene (5 bases). CDR1 and CDR2 from the germline V gene are SEHNR and FQNEAQ (reference sequence). Trimming stripped 2 bases from V and 3 bases from J, with 10 bases between. The CDR3 extends over 15 amino acids. The chain's CDR3 is CASSLTGVDTGELFF. CDR3 nucleotide sequence: TGTGCCAGCAGCTTAACCGGGGTTGACACCGGGGAGCTGTTTTTT. The entire variable domain, with the rest obtained from reference TRBV7-9 and TRBJ2-2, is as follows: DTGVSQNPRHKITKRGQNVTFRCDPISEHNRLYWYRQTLGQGPEFLTYFQNEAQLEKSRLLSDRFSAERPKGSFSTLEIQRTEQGDSAMYLCASSLTGVDTGELFFGEGSRLTVL.

The chain recombines TRBV7-2 with TRBJ1-1; no definite D call. There are 13 residues in the CDR3. V was pared by 0 bases and J by 6 bases, with 8 bases between. The germline CDR1 and CDR2 sequences are SGHTA and FQGNSA. CDR3 loop: CASSLASGAEAFF. CDR3 DNA sequence: TGTGCCAGCAGCTTAGCGTCGGGTGCTGAAGCTTTCTTT.

The chain joins TRBV7-8 to TRBJ2-1; D remains ambiguous. CDR3 size: 14 residues. Germline lookup yields CDR1 SGHVS and CDR2 FQNEAQ. V lost 0 bases to trimming and J lost 7 bases, with 10 bases between them. The CDR3 DNA reads as TGTGCCAGCAGCTTAGCCTCCATGGCAAATGAGCAGTTCTTC. Translating it yields CASSLASMANEQFF.

This chain connects TRBV5-1 to TRBJ2-3, with 15 bases aligning to TRBD2. This CDR3 has 18 amino acids. The J segment lost 4 bases and the V segment lost 4 bases, leaving 10 bases of the junction unmatched. CDR1 is SGHRS, CDR2 YFSETQ, per germline. CDR3 region: CASSVGGLAGGRADTQYF. CDR3 nucleotides: TGCGCCAGCAGCGTTGGTGGACTAGCGGGGGGGAGGGCAGATACGCAGTATTTT.

The chain recombines TRBV4-2 with TRBJ2-2, with TRBD1 matching 10 bases. The J segment lost 5 bases and the V segment lost 3 bases, leaving 3 bases of the junction unmatched. The CDR3 has 15 amino acids. CDR1 and CDR2 (germline): LGHNA, YNFKEQ. The CDR3, as DNA: TGTGCCAGCAGCCAGAGGACAGGGGGGACCGGGGAGCTGTTTTTT. Protein product: CASSQRTGGTGELFF.

This chain links TRBV30 with TRBJ2-4, with 7 bases fitting TRBD2. V gave up 1 base and J gave up 1 base; unmatched junction bases: 4. The CDR3 spans 15 residues. The V gene's germline CDR1 is GTSNPN and CDR2 SVGIG (reference sequence). CDR3 coding DNA: TGTGCCTGGAGTGGGGCGGGAGTCGCCAAAAACATTCAGTACTTC. Translated, it gives CAWSGAGVAKNIQYF.

The genes are TRBV30 and TRBJ1-2; 7 bases are a match to TRBD1. The germline V gene has CDR1 GTSNPN and CDR2 SVGIG (reference sequence). V gave up 5 bases and J gave up 0 bases; unmatched junction bases: 6. The CDR3 is 14 amino acids. The chain's CDR3 is CAWARQGANYGYTF. In DNA form, the CDR3 reads TGTGCCTGGGCAAGACAGGGTGCTAACTATGGCTACACCTTC.

The genes are TRBV6-1 and TRBJ1-5, with D perhaps matching TRBD1 (6 bases). Trimming cost V 6 bases and J 6 bases, with 12 bases left between them. The CDR3 is made up of 13 amino acids. From germline, CDR1 is MNHNS and CDR2 SASEGT. CDR3 sequence: CASSDNRVQPQHF. In nucleotides, the CDR3 is TGTGCCAGCAGCGATAACAGGGTTCAGCCCCAGCATTTT.

V usage is TRBV9 and J usage is TRBJ2-3; 7 nucleotides line up with TRBD2. Germline CDR1 is SGDLS and CDR2 is YYNGEE. V shed 2 bases and J 3 bases; nucleotides not matched to a gene: 21. The CDR3 length is 20 residues. The DNA for the CDR3 is TGTGCCAGCAGCGTCAACCCCCAGGGCCGTGGGGGACTAAGGACAGATACGCAGTATTTT. This sequence encodes CASSVNPQGRGGLRTDTQYF.

The chain combines TRBV7-3 with TRBJ1-2; 9 nucleotides match TRBD1. The V gene's germline CDR1 is SGHTA and CDR2 FQGTGA. This CDR3 comprises 16 residues. V lost 3 bases, J lost 8 bases, and 13 bases stayed unmatched. CDR3 sequence reads: CASSLEGQGSSGGYTF. The CDR3, as DNA: TGTGCCAGCAGCTTGGAGGGACAGGGAAGTTCTGGGGGCTACACCTTC.

The gene calls are TRBV5-1 and TRBJ2-5; TRBD2 is a possible D gene (5 bases). Deletions cut 4 bases from V and 5 bases from J, with 15 bases between. Germline CDR1 SGHRS, CDR2 YFSETQ. This CDR3 has 14 residues. The CDR3 is CASSTATGLETQYF. The CDR3 coding sequence is TGCGCCAGCAGCACCGCCACGGGATTGGAGACCCAGTACTTC.

The rearrangement links TRBV7-9 to TRBJ2-5, with D perhaps TRBD2 (6 bases). Trimming pared 1 base from V and 4 bases from J, leaving 10 bases between. Germline assignment: CDR1 SEHNR and CDR2 FQNEAQ (reference sequence). This CDR3 is 14 amino acids long. CDR3 sequence (DNA): TGTGCCAGCAGCTTAGGTGCGGGGCGAGAGACCCAGTACTTC. As protein: CASSLGAGRETQYF.

The chain joins TRBV5-1 to TRBJ1-1; 7 bases fit TRBD1. Germline V lookup: CDR1 SGHRS, CDR2 YFSETQ. With 3 bases clipped from V and 5 bases from J, the junction kept 7 bases outside the gene matches. There are 14 residues in the CDR3. Written as DNA, the CDR3 is TGCGCCAGCAGCTCACAGGGACAGAGGACTGAAGCTTTCTTT. Its translation: CASSSQGQRTEAFF. Together with reference TRBV5-1 and TRBJ1-1, the CDR3 gives the full variable domain: KAGVTQTPRYLIKTRGQQVTLSCSPISGHRSVSWYQQTPGQGLQFLFEYFSETQRNKGNFPGRFSGRQFSNSRSEMNVSTLELGDSALYLCASSSQGQRTEAFFGQGTRLTVV.

This clone showed up just once. Here the CDR3 DNA reads TGTGCCAGCAGCGTATACCTAGCGGGGGTCGTCGATACGCAGTATTTT. This encodes CASSVYLAGVVDTQYF. This chain uses TRBV9 with TRBJ2-3; 10 nucleotides match TRBD2. V shed 1 base, J shed 6 bases, and the junction held 8 bases outside the gene matches. The CDR3 contains 16 residues. Germline assignment: CDR1 SGDLS and CDR2 YYNGEE.

The CDR3 DNA sequence: TGTGCCAGCAGCTTAGCGCACGGCTACAATGAGCAGTTCTTC. Translating gives CASSLAHGYNEQFF. The rearrangement links TRBV7-2 to TRBJ2-1; no definite D call. V was clipped by 0 bases and J by 3 bases, with 6 bases between them. Germline CDR1 SGHTA, CDR2 FQGNSA. The CDR3 has 14 amino acids.